These 27 T cell receptor beta chains were sequenced from one sample in a study of early T cells in non-severe SARS-CoV-2 infection. TCRdb redid the calling of the 5' RACE reads with MiXCR, one entry per CDR3 protein. The sample lists under 85,000 distinct CDR3 sequences; 10% to 15% were seen once. Sequenced material: whole blood. The receptors shown here come from an adult who was a healthcare worker with PCR-confirmed SARS-CoV-2 infection or an uninfected control (not recorded which).

In its sample, this clonotype was seen a few times. The CDR3 DNA reads TGTGCCAGCAGCCGGTGGGATGAGCAGTTCTTC. Amino acid sequence: CASSRWDEQFF. The chain combines TRBV14 with TRBJ2-1; D unclear. Trimming stripped 4 bases from V and 8 bases from J, with 6 bases between. This CDR3 contains 11 residues. The germline gives CDR1 SGHDN, CDR2 FVKESK. The full variable domain, with the rest looked up from reference TRBV14 and TRBJ2-1, is EAGVTQFPSHSVIEKGQTVTLRCDPISGHDNLYWYRRVMGKEIKFLLHFVKESKQDESGMPNNRFLAERTGGTYSTLKVQPAELEDSGVYFCASSRWDEQFFGPGTRLTVL.

There are many counts of this clonotype. The chain combines TRBV5-1 with TRBJ2-1; 7 nucleotides line up with TRBD2. CDR1 is SGHRS, CDR2 YFSETQ, per germline. The CDR3 has 15 amino acids. J lost 2 bases, V lost 4 bases, and 6 bases had no gene match. The CDR3 coding sequence is TGCGCCAGCAGCCCGGGGAGGGTTGCCTACAATGAGCAGTTCTTC. This codes for CASSPGRVAYNEQFF.

This clonotype was counted a few times. This rearrangement joins TRBV20-1 to TRBJ2-2, with D perhaps matching TRBD2 (6 bases). Looked up from germline, CDR1 is DFQATT and CDR2 is SNEGSKA (reference sequence). The length of the CDR3 is 14 residues. The V and J ends lost 1 base and 4 bases respectively, with 10 bases between them. The CDR3: CSARAGVTTGELFF. CDR3 nucleotides: TGCAGTGCTAGAGCGGGGGTCACCACCGGGGAGCTGTTTTTT.

This clonotype was picked up many times. V is TRBV7-6 and J is TRBJ2-2; D is uncertain. V was cut by 1 base and J by 2 bases, with 8 bases left in between. Germline loops: CDR1 SGHVS, CDR2 FNYEAQ. This CDR3 spans 15 amino acids. DNA for the CDR3: TGTGCCAGCAGCTTAGTGGGTTCTAACACCGGGGAGCTGTTTTTT. It translates to CASSLVGSNTGELFF.

V is TRBV12-3 or TRBV12-4 and J is TRBJ2-7; D gene unclear. There are 14 residues in the CDR3. Trimming shortened V by 0 bases and J by 3 bases, and 9 bases separated the two germline ends. CDR3 sequence: CASSLARGIYEQYF. In DNA form, the CDR3 reads TGTGCCAGCAGTTTAGCGCGAGGAATCTACGAGCAGTACTTC.

This clonotype has a handful of counts. The chain combines TRBV3-1 with TRBJ2-2; D is ambiguous. CDR3 size: 14 residues. V lost 4 bases and J lost 7, with 13 bases in between. Germline loops: CDR1 LGHDT, CDR2 YNNKEL (reference sequence). In nucleotides, the CDR3 is TGTGCCAGCAGCCCAGCCCGTTCTATCGGGGAGCTGTTTTTT. This encodes CASSPARSIGELFF.

The V and J genes are TRBV5-1 and TRBJ2-5, with D possibly being TRBD1 or TRBD2 (7 bases each). The CDR3 is 15 residues long. Trimming removed 4 bases at V and 3 bases at J, with 16 bases between. The germline gives CDR1 SGHRS, CDR2 YFSETQ. The CDR3 bases are TGCGCCAGCAGCAAATACGGGGGGACAGAAGAGACCCAGTACTTC. Translation gives CASSKYGGTEETQYF.

This clonotype was counted ten times or more. The CDR3 protein is CASSRGLPSTDTQYF. The CDR3 nucleotides are TGTGCCAGCAGCCGGGGACTCCCGTCCACAGATACGCAGTATTTT. The rearrangement links TRBV5-5 to TRBJ2-3; D may be TRBD2 (6 bases). From germline, CDR1 is SGHKS and CDR2 YYEKEE (reference sequence). The CDR3 extends over 15 amino acids. V dropped 4 bases and J dropped 2 bases, with 14 bases sitting between them.

The chain uses TRBV30 and TRBJ2-2, with 8 bases aligning to TRBD2. Germline assignment: CDR1 GTSNPN and CDR2 SVGIG (reference sequence). Germline trimming cut 5 bases from V and 5 bases from J; bases unmatched to any gene: 19. There are 18 residues in the CDR3. In DNA, the CDR3 is TGTGCCTGGCAAATCGGGACTAGTGTTTATTATAAGACCGGGGAGCTGTTTTTT. Translation: CAWQIGTSVYYKTGELFF.

This clonotype was observed at least ten times. This chain connects TRBV6-6 to TRBJ2-5; tentatively, D is TRBD2 (6 bases). This CDR3 region has 13 residues. The V end was cut by 10 bases, the J end by 2 bases, with 14 bases between. CDR1 and CDR2 from the germline V gene are MNHNY and SVGAGI (reference sequence). CDR3 protein: CATSRGIQETQYF. Here the CDR3 DNA reads TGTGCCACCAGCCGCGGGATTCAAGAGACCCAGTACTTC.

This clonotype turned up a few times. The chain recombines TRBV20-1 with TRBJ2-4; possibly TRBD1 or TRBD2 for D (5 bases each). The CDR3 is made up of 13 amino acids. V was trimmed by 5 bases and J by 8 bases, leaving 16 bases between them. Germline V lookup: CDR1 DFQATT, CDR2 SNEGSKA (reference sequence). CDR3 sequence: CSAWDPIVYIQYF. The CDR3 DNA reads as TGCAGTGCTTGGGACCCGATCGTGTACATTCAGTACTTC.

This chain uses TRBV5-4 with TRBJ2-1; 8 bases are shared with TRBD2. CDR3 length: 16 amino acids. Trimming cost V 1 base and J 9 bases; bases outside gene matches: 12. Germline values: CDR1 SGHNT, CDR2 YYREEE (reference sequence). The CDR3 reads CASSLTPGLGVGEQFF. The CDR3 nucleotides are TGTGCCAGCAGCTTGACTCCGGGACTAGGAGTAGGTGAGCAGTTCTTC.

The chain combines TRBV5-4 with TRBJ1-1, with D tentatively TRBD1 (5 bases). This CDR3 contains 15 residues. From germline, CDR1 is SGHNT and CDR2 YYREEE (reference sequence). V was pared by 4 bases and J by 3 bases, with 16 bases between. The CDR3 DNA sequence: TGTGCCAGCAGCCCCCAATCCAGACAGTACACTGAAGCTTTCTTT. It specifies CASSPQSRQYTEAFF.

The DNA of the CDR3 is TGTGCCAGCAGCCAAGTCGACGGTGGCTACACCTTC. It specifies CASSQVDGGYTF. This chain joins TRBV3-1 and TRBJ1-2; D remains unclear. Trimming took off 1 base at V and 7 bases at J, with 7 bases between the two ends. This CDR3 has 12 amino acids. Germline CDR1 LGHDT, CDR2 YNNKEL (reference sequence).

This clonotype has a handful of counts. CDR3 sequence: CASRNRGSYNEQFF. The CDR3 bases are TGTGCCAGCAGAAACAGGGGCTCCTACAATGAGCAGTTCTTC. The rearrangement uses TRBV2 and TRBJ2-1; the match to TRBD1 covers 7 bases. The J segment lost 0 bases and the V segment lost 6 bases, leaving 2 bases of the junction unmatched. Germline V gene data show CDR1 as SNHLY and CDR2 as FYNNEI. The CDR3 has 14 residues.

The chain carries TRBV2 and TRBJ2-7; TRBD1 is a possible D gene (5 bases). The germline V gene has CDR1 SNHLY and CDR2 FYNNEI. Trimming took 1 base from V and 0 from J, leaving 10 bases between them. The CDR3 spans 15 residues. The CDR3: CASSEVQASSYEQYF. DNA of the CDR3: TGTGCCAGCAGTGAAGTACAGGCTAGCTCCTACGAGCAGTACTTC.

In its sample, this clonotype was seen many times. The chain uses TRBV5-5 and TRBJ1-5, with D perhaps TRBD1 (5 bases). Between the trimmed V and J ends, which lost 6 bases and 6 bases, there was a span of 13 bases. The germline V gene encodes CDR1 SGHKS and CDR2 YYEKEE (reference sequence). This CDR3 is built from 13 residues. DNA for the CDR3: TGTGCCAGCAATGGGCAGGGAGGTCAGCCCCAGCATTTT. Its protein is CASNGQGGQPQHF.

This clonotype was observed at least ten times. The chain couples TRBV19 to TRBJ2-5; D may be TRBD2 (5 bases). Trimming took off 4 bases at V and 5 bases at J, with 8 bases between the two ends. The germline gives CDR1 LNHDA, CDR2 SQIVND (reference sequence). The CDR3 is 12 amino acids. In nucleotides, the CDR3 is TGTGCCAGTAGTACCTGGGAGGAGACCCAGTACTTC. This encodes CASSTWEETQYF.

This clonotype showed up many times. The chain recombines TRBV5-4 with TRBJ2-7, with 8 bases lining up with TRBD1. The length of the CDR3 is 14 residues. V dropped 3 bases and J dropped 2; count of bases not matched to a gene: 4. Germline values: CDR1 SGHNT, CDR2 YYREEE (reference sequence). The CDR3 sequence is CASSYGQGTYEQYF. As DNA, the CDR3 is TGTGCCAGCAGCTACGGACAGGGAACCTACGAGCAGTACTTC.

This chain links TRBV3-1 with TRBJ2-6; D is ambiguous. The CDR3 runs to 15 residues. Per the germline V gene, CDR1 is LGHDT and CDR2 is YNNKEL (reference sequence). V gave up 4 bases and J gave up 0 bases, with 7 bases separating them. In DNA form, the CDR3 reads TGTGCCAGCAGCCCCTGGATCTCTGGGGCCAACGTCCTGACTTTC. Translation gives CASSPWISGANVLTF.

This clonotype was seen repeatedly, ten times or more. V and J are TRBV4-2 and TRBJ2-1; 9 nucleotides match TRBD2. The CDR3 runs 17 residues. V shed 0 bases and J 9 bases; nucleotides not matched to a gene: 12. The germline V gene has CDR1 LGHNA and CDR2 YNFKEQ. The CDR3 loop reads CASSQDAGGGALVEQFF. As DNA, the CDR3 is TGTGCCAGCAGCCAAGATGCTGGCGGGGGGGCCCTAGTTGAGCAGTTCTTC.

In its sample, this clonotype was seen many times. This chain connects TRBV3-1 to TRBJ2-5; D possibly corresponds to TRBD2 (6 bases). The germline V and J ends were trimmed by 4 bases and 2 bases, with 17 bases remaining between them. The V gene's germline CDR1 is LGHDT and CDR2 YNNKEL (reference sequence). This CDR3 contains 16 residues. For the CDR3, the DNA is TGTGCCAGCAGCCGGAAGATTTGGGGGGAACAAGAGACCCAGTACTTC. This encodes CASSRKIWGEQETQYF.

This clonotype has ten or more counts. The chain uses TRBV2 and TRBJ2-7, with unresolved D. Germline V gene data show CDR1 as SNHLY and CDR2 as FYNNEI. Trimming removed 8 bases at V and 5 bases at J, with 10 bases between. The length of the CDR3 is 11 residues. CDR3 protein: CASRFGDEQYF. Here the CDR3 DNA reads TGTGCCAGCCGGTTCGGCGACGAGCAGTACTTC. The full variable domain, with the rest looked up from reference TRBV2 and TRBJ2-7, is EPEVTQTPSHQVTQMGQEVILRCVPISNHLYFYWYRQILGQKVEFLVSFYNNEISEKSEIFDDQFSVERPDGSNFTLKIRSTKLEDSAMYFCASRFGDEQYFGPGTRLTVT.

Ten or more counts support this clonotype. The rearrangement uses TRBV10-3 and TRBJ2-3; 11 bases are a match to TRBD2. The CDR3 extends over 16 amino acids. V was pared by 0 bases and J by 4 bases, with 3 bases of the junction left unmatched. The germline V gene has CDR1 ENHRY and CDR2 SYGVKD. The CDR3: CAISESSSGRSDTQYF. In DNA, the CDR3 is TGTGCCATCAGTGAGTCTTCTAGCGGGAGGTCAGATACGCAGTATTTT.

This clonotype was counted at least ten times. The CDR3 region is CASLPAWKINEQFF. CDR3 in DNA: TGTGCCAGCCTCCCAGCATGGAAGATCAATGAGCAGTTCTTC. The chain carries TRBV7-9 and TRBJ2-1; D ambiguous. This CDR3 has 14 residues. CDR1 and CDR2 from the germline V gene are SEHNR and FQNEAQ (reference sequence). The V gene lost 8 bases and the J gene lost 6 bases, with 17 bases spanning the gap.

The chain uses TRBV28 and TRBJ1-1; D perhaps matches TRBD1 (5 bases). This CDR3 is 13 amino acids long. Per the germline V gene, CDR1 is MDHEN and CDR2 is SYDVKM. Trimming took 4 bases from V and 8 from J, leaving 14 bases between them. CDR3 region: CASSSPADREAFF. The CDR3 DNA follows: TGTGCCAGCAGTTCCCCTGCCGACAGAGAAGCTTTCTTT.

This clonotype was counted at least ten times. J is TRBJ2-6 and V is TRBV7-2; D gene unclear. Trimming cost V 3 bases and J 0 bases, with 6 bases left between them. The germline V gene encodes CDR1 SGHTA and CDR2 FQGNSA. The CDR3 contains 15 residues. The CDR3 is CASSFESSGANVLTF. CDR3 sequence (DNA): TGTGCCAGCAGCTTTGAATCCTCTGGGGCCAACGTCCTGACTTTC.